This is a list of T cell receptor beta chains from one sample in a study of T cells in Graves' hyperthyroidism and ophthalmopathy. One entry per CDR3 protein results from TCRdb running MiXCR on the multiplex PCR reads. The sample contains 730,000 or so distinct CDR3 sequences, 18% of which appear only once. The sample taken for sequencing was blood. Receptors originate from a woman between 50 and 59 years old with Graves' hyperthyroidism that later progressed to Graves' ophthalmopathy. Each CDR3 is given with its conserved first and last residue. Each record gives: clone size, V gene, J gene, D gene, CDR3 DNA, CDR3 protein. A D gene is named only where the DNA matches it firmly. The size field is filled for only some rows; it gives once, few, many or a size class.

>few|TRBV12-5|TRBJ1-6|-
TGTGCTAGTGGTTTGGTACAAGGCACAGGGAAGAATTCACCCCTCCACTTT
CASGLVQGTGKNSPLHF
>few|TRBV20-1|TRBJ2-3|-
TGCAGTGCTAGTTTCGCTCAGACAGATACGCAGTATTTT
CSASFAQTDTQYF
>-|TRBV4-2|TRBJ2-1|TRBD2
TGTGCCAGCAGCCAAGATGCGGCTAGCGGGGGGAACCCCTCCTACAATGAGCAGTTCTTC
CASSQDAASGGNPSYNEQFF
>-|TRBV6-5|TRBJ2-1|TRBD2
TGTGCCAGCAGTTACTCGAGGCGGGGGATCTCTCGGGGCCAGTTCTTC
CASSYSRRGISRGQFF
>few|TRBV20-1|TRBJ1-1|-
TGCAGTGCTGCAGACAGTTACGGTAATGAAGCTTTCTTT
CSAADSYGNEAFF
>many|TRBV3-1|TRBJ2-5|TRBD2
TGTGCCAGCAGCCGTAGCGGGGGGGCTCAAGAGACCCAGTACTTC
CASSRSGGAQETQYF
>-|TRBV6-2/TRBV6-3|TRBJ1-5|-
TGTGCCAGCAGTTACTCGAGTGGGCGTCAGCCCCAGCATTTT
CASSYSSGRQPQHF
>once|TRBV7-8|TRBJ1-1|TRBD1
TGTGCCAGCAGCTTAATAGGACAGGGAGCGAACGCTGAAGCTTTCTTT
CASSLIGQGANAEAFF
>-|TRBV7-9|TRBJ1-6|-
TGTGCCAGCAGCTTTGATAACAGATGGTCACCCCTCCACTTT
CASSFDNRWSPLHF
>many|TRBV2|TRBJ2-5|TRBD1
TGTGCCAGCAGTGTTTTTGGAACAGGGGAAGAGACCCAGTACTTC
CASSVFGTGEETQYF
>many|TRBV5-1|TRBJ2-3|-
TGCGCCAGCAGCTCAGGGACCATGAGGCATACGCAGTATTTT
CASSSGTMRHTQYF
>-|TRBV24-1|TRBJ1-5|TRBD1
TGTGCCACCAGTGAATCAACAGGGGGCCATAGCAATCAGCCCCAGCATTTT
CATSESTGGHSNQPQHF
>many|TRBV3-1|TRBJ2-1|-
TGTGCCAGCAGCCGATACGGACAACCTGGTCGGGAGCAGTTCTTC
CASSRYGQPGREQFF
>many|TRBV18|TRBJ1-5|TRBD1
TGTGCCAGCTCCCTCGGACAGGGGGCCTATCAGCCCCAGCATTTT
CASSLGQGAYQPQHF
>many|TRBV20-1|TRBJ2-1|TRBD1
TGCAGTGTCAAGGACAGGATCTACAATGAGCAGTTCTTC
CSVKDRIYNEQFF
>few|TRBV9|TRBJ2-3|TRBD2
TGTGCCAGCAGCGTTGGACTAGCGGGGGGGCTGGTCACAGATACGCAGTATTTT
CASSVGLAGGLVTDTQYF
>-|TRBV3-1|TRBJ1-3|TRBD1
TGTGCCAGCAGCCGACAGGGCGTGGGGTCTGGAAACACCATATATTTT
CASSRQGVGSGNTIYF
>many|TRBV7-3|TRBJ2-2|-
TGTGCCAGCAGCTCCAACGGAAGGGCCCCGGGCACCGGGGAGCTGTTTTTT
CASSSNGRAPGTGELFF
>-|TRBV9|TRBJ1-3|TRBD1
TGTGCCAGCAGCGTACAGGGGGCAGTAAGGGGAAACACCATATATTTT
CASSVQGAVRGNTIYF
>many|TRBV20-1|TRBJ1-1|TRBD1
TGCAGTGTTAAGCCGGGACAGGAGGACACTGAAGCTTTCTTT
CSVKPGQEDTEAFF
>-|TRBV6-1|TRBJ2-6|-
TGTGCCAGCAGTGAATCCACAGGATTCTCTGGGGCCAACGTCCTGACTTTC
CASSESTGFSGANVLTF
>-|TRBV10-3|TRBJ2-1|TRBD1
TGTGCCATTAGACAGGGGGACGACAATGAGCAGTTCTTC
CAIRQGDDNEQFF
>-|TRBV6-1|TRBJ2-5|TRBD2
TGTGCCAGCAGTGAAGCGCAAGTAGCGGGGGGGCGAGAGACCCAGTACTTC
CASSEAQVAGGRETQYF
>many|TRBV3-1|TRBJ2-3|TRBD1
TGTGCCAGCAGCCGCAGAGGGACAGGCGGCACAGATACGCAGTATTTT
CASSRRGTGGTDTQYF
>few|TRBV5-1|TRBJ2-3|-
TGCGCCAGCAGCTTTTGGGACGCCGCTAGCACAGATACGCAGTATTTT
CASSFWDAASTDTQYF
>-|TRBV12-3/TRBV12-4|TRBJ1-6|-
TGTGCCAGCAGTTTACGATCATCCCTCCACTTT
CASSLRSSLHF
>few|TRBV3-1|TRBJ2-3|TRBD2
TGTGCCAGCAGCCAAGGGGCTAGCGGGGGGGCTGGAGATACGCAGTATTTT
CASSQGASGGAGDTQYF
>many|TRBV20-1|TRBJ2-3|-
TGCAGTGCTACTGGGGCTGATACGCAGTATTTT
CSATGADTQYF
>-|TRBV19|TRBJ1-1|-
TGTGCCAGTAGTGGGGGGGGGGGCAGGAACACTGAAGCTTTCTTT
CASSGGGGRNTEAFF
>-|TRBV15|TRBJ2-2|-
TGTGCCACCAGCAGAGTGGATAGTGCCAACACCGGGGGGCTGTTTTTT
CATSRVDSANTGGLFF
>few|TRBV7-3|TRBJ2-4|TRBD2
TGTGCCAGCAGCCCCAACCCTCTAGCGGGGGGGCGTAACATTCAGTACTTC
CASSPNPLAGGRNIQYF
>-|TRBV9|TRBJ2-3|TRBD2
TGTGCCAGCAGCGCCTTAGCGGGGGAAGGCACAGATACGCAGTATTTT
CASSALAGEGTDTQYF
>-|TRBV20-1|TRBJ1-1|-
TGCAGTGCTTCTCGGACAGCAAACACTGAAGCTTTCTTT
CSASRTANTEAFF
>many|TRBV27|TRBJ1-1|-
TGTGCCAGCAGTTCGTTCCCCGATAGGGAAGCTTTCTTT
CASSSFPDREAFF
>once|TRBV4-1|TRBJ2-1|TRBD1
TGCGCCAGCAGCCAAGTGAGTACAGGGGGCAATGAGCAGTTCTTC
CASSQVSTGGNEQFF
>-|TRBV29-1|TRBJ2-3|TRBD1
TGCAGCGTTGAAGGGGACAGGGGTCGAGATACGCAGTATTTT
CSVEGDRGRDTQYF
>few|TRBV20-1|TRBJ1-5|-
TGCAGTGCTACCGCCAACGGGCGCAATCAGCCCCAGCATTTT
CSATANGRNQPQHF
>few|TRBV3-1|TRBJ1-2|-
TGTGCCAGCAGCCCCGACACAACCAGGGGCTATGGCTACACCTTC
CASSPDTTRGYGYTF
>-|TRBV20-1|TRBJ1-5|-
TGCAGTGCCGGCGGTGGATGGGATCAGCCCCAGCATTTT
CSAGGGWDQPQHF
>many|TRBV11-2|TRBJ1-1|-
TGTGCCAGCAGGCGACCGGGAATGAACACTGAAGCTTTCTTT
CASRRPGMNTEAFF
>few|TRBV11-2|TRBJ1-4|-
TGTGCCAGCAGCTTACCTGTAAGCCTTGGTAATGAAAAACTGTTTTTT
CASSLPVSLGNEKLFF
>-|TRBV6-2/TRBV6-3|TRBJ1-6|-
TGTGCCAGCAGTTACGATAATACTTCACCCCTCCACTTT
CASSYDNTSPLHF
>few|TRBV15|TRBJ1-2|-
TGTGCCACCAGCAGAGATCCGGGCCTAACAGCGGGCTACACCTTC
CATSRDPGLTAGYTF
>few|TRBV7-3|TRBJ2-3|-
TGTGCCAGCAGTGAAGATTATAGGTCATTGGATACGCAGTATTTT
CASSEDYRSLDTQYF
>many|TRBV30|TRBJ2-2|-
TGTGCCTGGAATCCAGGTGGTACCGGGGAGCTGTTTTTT
CAWNPGGTGELFF
>-|TRBV27|TRBJ1-1|-
TGTGCCAGCAGTTCAGAGACCGGGAGTACTGAAGCTTTCTTT
CASSSETGSTEAFF
>-|TRBV27|TRBJ2-3|-
TGTGCCAGCAGTCCCTGGACAGACACAGATACGCAGTATTTT
CASSPWTDTDTQYF
>-|TRBV30|TRBJ2-5|-
TGTGCCTCGGCCGGGCCGCCAGTGAACTTC
CASAGPPVNF
>few|TRBV30|TRBJ1-5|-
TGTGCCTGGAGTGTACGAGGACAGACCCAGCATTTT
CAWSVRGQTQHF
>many|TRBV12-3/TRBV12-4|TRBJ1-3|-
TGTGCCAGCAGTTTGACAGGACCCTCTGGAAACACCATATATTTT
CASSLTGPSGNTIYF
>few|TRBV12-3/TRBV12-4|TRBJ2-1|TRBD2
TGTGCCAGCAGGGAAAATAGCGGGGTCTCCTACAATGAGCAGTTCTTC
CASRENSGVSYNEQFF
>many|TRBV3-1|TRBJ2-7|TRBD2
TGTGCCAGCAGCCAAGTGGGTGCGGGGGGGATCAAAACCTACGAGCAGTACTTC
CASSQVGAGGIKTYEQYF
>-|TRBV5-1|TRBJ2-5|-
TGCGCCAGCAGCTTGGCCGGCAGTCGGCAGATTCAAGAGACCCAGTACTTC
CASSLAGSRQIQETQYF
>many|TRBV7-6|TRBJ2-2|TRBD2
TGTGCCAGCACCCCTGGCGGGGGATTGAACACCGGGGAGCTGTTTTTT
CASTPGGGLNTGELFF
>few|TRBV15|TRBJ2-3|TRBD2
TGTGCCACCAGAGCGGGGGGGCAGGGAGATACGCAGTATTTT
CATRAGGQGDTQYF
>-|TRBV19|TRBJ2-7|TRBD1
TGTGCCAGTAGGCGGACAGGGGGATCCTACGAGCAGTACTTC
CASRRTGGSYEQYF
>-|TRBV3-1|TRBJ1-1|TRBD1
TGTGCCAGCAGCAAAGGACAGGGGGCTGCCACTGAAGCTTTCTTT
CASSKGQGAATEAFF
>-|TRBV19|TRBJ1-1|-
TGTGCCAGTAGTATAGCGAATGAAGCTTTCTTT
CASSIANEAFF
>many|TRBV10-3|TRBJ1-3|-
TGTGCCATCAGTGAGTACAGGGCTGCCTCTGGAAACACCATATATTTT
CAISEYRAASGNTIYF
>many|TRBV6-5|TRBJ1-2|-
TGTGCCAGCAGTTACTCGTGGGGCCTGGGAGAGGGCTACACCTTC
CASSYSWGLGEGYTF